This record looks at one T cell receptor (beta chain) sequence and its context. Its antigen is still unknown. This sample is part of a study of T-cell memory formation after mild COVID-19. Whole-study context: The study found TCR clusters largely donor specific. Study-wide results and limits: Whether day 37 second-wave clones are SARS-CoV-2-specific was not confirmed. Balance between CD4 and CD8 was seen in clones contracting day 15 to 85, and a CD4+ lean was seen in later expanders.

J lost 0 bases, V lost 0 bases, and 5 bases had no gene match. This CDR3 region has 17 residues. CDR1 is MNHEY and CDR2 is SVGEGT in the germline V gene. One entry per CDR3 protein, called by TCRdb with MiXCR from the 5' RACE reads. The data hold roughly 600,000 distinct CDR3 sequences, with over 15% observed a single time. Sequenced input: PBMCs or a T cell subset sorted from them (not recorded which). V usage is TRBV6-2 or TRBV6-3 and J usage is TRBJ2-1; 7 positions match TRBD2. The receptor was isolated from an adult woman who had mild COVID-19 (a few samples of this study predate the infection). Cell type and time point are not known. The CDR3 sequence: CASSYSLPGGSYNEQFF. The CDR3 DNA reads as TGTGCCAGCAGTTACTCGCTACCGGGAGGCTCCTACAATGAGCAGTTCTTC.